Listed here is a single T cell receptor beta chain. The table came from immunoSEQ multiplex PCR; TCRdb's copy has only in-frame clones and leaves some out. The sample holds some 130,000 clones, roughly 92% seen once. The data were taken from a study of control samples from healthy donors and cancer patients. From germline, CDR1 is SGHRS and CDR2 YFSETQ. The CDR3 runs to 15 residues. The ends lost 3 bases at V and 5 bases at J; junction bases unmatched: 6. This clonotype originated in a man aged 18 to 29 in good health. The sequencing input was blood. The rearrangement uses TRBV5-1 and TRBJ1-5, with 9 positions matching TRBD1. The DNA of the CDR3 is TGCGCCAGCAGCTCGGGGACAGGGTGGGATCAGCCCCAGCATTTT. It translates to CASSSGTGWDQPQHF.